Below, one T cell receptor beta chain is given with its context. Its specificity is unknown. This specimen comes from a study of type 1 regulatory T cells. Overall study context: This in vitro CD4 product, T-allo10, is enriched for Tr1 cells and alloantigen-specific.

Germline-derived CDR1 and CDR2 are SGHRS and YFSETQ. V lost 5 bases, J lost 7 bases, and 18 bases lay in between. This CDR3 spans 15 amino acids. MiXCR, applied by TCRdb to the reads, yields one record per CDR3 protein. The top ten hold 4% to 6% of the sample, which has about 24,000 distinct CDR3 sequences, more than 45% seen once. The sequenced sample was cultured T cells, either the whole culture or a sorted T cell fraction (not recorded which). The J gene is TRBJ1-4, the V gene TRBV5-1; no clear D gene. This receptor was obtained from a human donor in good health. The CDR3 reads CASSLSGYSSEKLFF. The CDR3 DNA is TGCGCCAGCAGTCTCTCCGGGTACTCGTCTGAAAAACTGTTTTTT.